A single sample is the source of the 10 T cell receptor beta chains below, sequenced in a study of tissue T cells after allogeneic stem cell transplantation (dated by TCRdb to 2022 to 2024). The library was produced with the immunoSEQ multiplex PCR assay. TCRdb re-hosts the immuneACCESS table, in-frame sequences only. Its copies lack some clones; in the studies checked, an unresolved V gene accounts for under half of them, and the cause for the rest is not known. The sample table holds 20,000 to 25,000 clones, of which almost 70% were seen once. Roughly 0.41% of the sample is taken by the ten largest. Sequencing input: blood. The receptors stem from a female BALB/c mouse in good health. The strain carries MHC haplotype H2-d.

Remarks on this clone: The genes and germline here are from mouse. The read terminates 1 residue before the CDR3 end, so the remaining end is supplied by the germline J gene. The chain recombines TRBV13-1 with TRBJ2-3; 9 nucleotides line up with TRBD1. CDR1 is NSHNY, CDR2 SYGAGN, per germline. The J segment lost 1 base and the V segment lost 3 bases, leaving 3 bases of the junction unmatched. The CDR3 has 15 residues. The CDR3 bases that were read are TGTGCCAGCAGTGCGAACAGGGGGCGTGCAGAAACGCTGTAT. Its translation: CASSANRGRAETLY. The CDR3 in its entirety is CASSANRGRAETLYF.

Notes on this clone: Each gene name is a mouse one. The CDR3 extends 1 residue past the end of the read, so its final part is completed from the germline J gene. The V call is TRBV13-3, the J call TRBJ2-4; D may correspond to TRBD1 or TRBD2 (5 bases each). This CDR3 has 14 amino acids. V lost 0 bases, J lost 3 bases, and 8 bases lay in between. Germline V lookup: CDR1 NNHDY, CDR2 SYVADS. The sequenced part of the CDR3 DNA is TGTGCCAGCAGTGATGCGGGGCTACAAAACACCTTGTAC. Translation: CASSDAGLQNTLY. In full, the CDR3 reads CASSDAGLQNTLYF. The full variable domain, its missing parts supplied by reference TRBV13-3 and TRBJ2-4, is EAAVTQSPRSKVAVTGGKVTLSCHQTNNHDYMYWYRQDTGHGLRLIHYSYVADSTEKGDIPDGYKASRPSQENFSLILELASLSQTAVYFCASSDAGLQNTLYFGAGTRLSVL.

With regard to this clone: Genes and germline come from the mouse. The CDR3 is cut off 1 residue early in the read; its end comes from the germline J gene. The rearrangement joins TRBV3 to TRBJ1-3; 7 nucleotides line up with TRBD1. The CDR3 covers 17 residues. Germline CDR1 and CDR2: SNHLY and FYNGKV (reference sequence). After removal of 5 bases from V and 0 bases from J, the junction contained 10 bases not matched to a gene. The sequenced CDR3 bases are TGTGCCAGCAGCCCCGGGACAGCTCTTAATTCTGGAAATACGCTCTAT. This translates into CASSPGTALNSGNTLY. Given in full, the CDR3 is CASSPGTALNSGNTLYF.

On this clone: All gene names here are mouse names. The read ends 1 residue before the CDR3 terminus; that terminus is restored from the germline J gene. The chain recombines TRBV16 with TRBJ1-1; TRBD1 matches 7 bases. Trimming removed 3 bases from V and 3 bases from J; junction bases left unmatched: 4. The CDR3 runs 14 residues. The germline V gene encodes CDR1 SGHSA and CDR2 FRNQAP. CDR3 DNA, as far as it was read: TGTGCAAGCAGCTTGGAGGGGGCGGACACAGAAGTCTTC. Amino acids: CASSLEGADTEVF. From start to end, the CDR3 is CASSLEGADTEVFF.

Details on this clone: The gene names given are mouse names. The CDR3 end is not reached by the read, which stops 1 residue before it; the germline J gene fills it in. The chain joins TRBV1 to TRBJ1-4; D is uncertain. This CDR3 has 14 amino acids. Germline V gene data show CDR1 as NSQYPW and CDR2 as LRSPGD (reference sequence). V lost 3 bases, J lost 0 bases, and 5 bases lay in between. The part of the CDR3 DNA that was read is TGCACCTGCAGTGCCCAAATTTCCAACGAAAGATTATTT. It encodes CTCSAQISNERLF. The complete CDR3 sequence is CTCSAQISNERLFF.

As regards this clone: The gene symbols are mouse symbols. The DNA ends 1 residue before the CDR3 does, and the rest of the CDR3 is filled in from the germline J gene. The V call is TRBV14, the J call TRBJ1-2; weak D call: TRBD1 (6 bases). The CDR3 has 14 residues. From germline, CDR1 is SGHDT and CDR2 FRDEAV. Between the trimmed V and J ends, which lost 2 bases and 2 bases, there was a span of 10 bases. This chain's CDR3 is CASSLGGRNSDYTF. CDR3 DNA (partial): TGTGCCAGCAGTTTGGGGGGGCGCAACTCCGACTACACC. Using reference TRBV14 and TRBJ1-2 for the parts outside the CDR3, the full variable domain is EAGVTQSPRYAVLQEGQAVSFWCDPISGHDTLYWYQQPRDQGPQLLVYFRDEAVIDNSQLPSDRFSAVRPKGTNSTLKIQSAKQGDTATYLCASSLGGRNSDYTFGSGTRLLVI.

A note on this clone: Germline and genes: mouse. Coverage ceases 1 residue before the CDR3 finishes, and the germline J gene fills in the end. The chain carries TRBV13-3 and TRBJ1-1, with unresolved D. Deletions cut 2 bases from V and 1 base from J, with 6 bases between. Germline V lookup: CDR1 NNHDY, CDR2 SYVADS. The CDR3 loop spans 13 amino acids. The CDR3: CASSDGVNTEVFF. CDR3 DNA (partial): TGTGCCAGCAGTGACGGGGTGAACACAGAAGTCTTC.

Remarks on this clone: The gene names given are mouse names. The DNA ends 1 residue before the CDR3 does, and the rest of the CDR3 is filled in from the germline J gene. This chain uses TRBV2 with TRBJ1-4; the match to TRBD1 covers 7 bases. CDR1 LGHNA and CDR2 YSYQKL come from the germline V gene. CDR3 length: 15 amino acids. V lost 3 bases, J lost 3 bases, and 4 bases stayed unmatched. The part of the CDR3 DNA that was read is TGTGCCAGCAGCCAGGGACAGAGAACCAACGAAAGATTATTT. This encodes CASSQGQRTNERLF. The CDR3, in full, reads CASSQGQRTNERLFF.

As concerns this clone: All gene names here are mouse names. This CDR3 reads CASSDPGTGGAGQLYF. Incomplete CDR3 DNA: TGTGCCAGCAGTGATCCCGGGACTGGGGGGGCCGGGCAGCTCTAC. V and J are TRBV13-1 and TRBJ2-2, with 13 nucleotides matching TRBD2. The CDR3 extends 1 residue past the end of the read, so its final part is completed from the germline J gene. Trimming took 1 base from V and 6 from J; bases not matched to a gene: 3. This CDR3 contains 16 residues. Germline-derived CDR1 and CDR2 are NSHNY and SYGAGN.

A remark on this clone: Each gene name is a mouse one. Read coverage stops 1 residue before the CDR3 terminus; the germline J gene supplies the remainder. The rearrangement uses TRBV19 and TRBJ1-1, with unresolved D. Trimming removed 1 base at V and 1 base at J, with 2 bases between. The germline V gene encodes CDR1 FNHDT and CDR2 SITEND (reference sequence). This CDR3 is built from 12 residues. Partial CDR3 DNA: TGTGCCAGCAGTATACAAAACACAGAAGTCTTC. Amino acid sequence: CASSIQNTEVF. Given in full, the CDR3 is CASSIQNTEVFF.